The 32 T cell receptor beta chains below were found in one sample sequenced in a study of T cells after yellow fever vaccination. TCRdb ran MiXCR on the 5' RACE reads and lists one entry per CDR3 protein. The table includes about 73,000 distinct CDR3 sequences, approximately 8% detected once. Sequencing used CD8+ T cells sorted from PBMCs, obtained on the day of the yellow fever booster vaccination. These receptors were taken from a man younger than 40 who received the YFV17D yellow fever vaccine.

A few counts support this clonotype. CDR3: CASSFQGYYNEQFF. DNA of the CDR3: TGTGCCAGCAGCTTCCAAGGGTACTACAATGAGCAGTTCTTC. This chain links TRBV7-9 with TRBJ2-1, with D hard to call. Germline V gene lookup returns CDR1 SEHNR and CDR2 FQNEAQ (reference sequence). Trimming shortened V by 3 bases and J by 3 bases, and 9 bases separated the two germline ends. The length of the CDR3 is 14 residues.

V is TRBV5-5 and J is TRBJ2-6, with D hard to call. This CDR3 has 15 residues. Germline V gene lookup returns CDR1 SGHKS and CDR2 YYEKEE (reference sequence). V gave up 7 bases and J gave up 0 bases, with 11 bases separating them. The CDR3 loop is CASSPRLSGANVLTF. The CDR3 DNA follows: TGTGCCAGCTCGCCCCGGCTCTCTGGGGCCAACGTCCTGACTTTC.

The sample holds many counts of this clonotype. The chain employs TRBV29-1 and TRBJ2-1; perhaps TRBD2 as D (6 bases). The CDR3 extends over 12 amino acids. V dropped 0 bases and J dropped 9 bases, with 9 bases sitting between them. Germline CDR1 and CDR2: SQVTM and ANQGSEA. CDR3 coding DNA: TGCAGCGTTGAAGATGCGGGGTTTGAGCAGTTCTTC. As protein: CSVEDAGFEQFF.

The chain joins TRBV7-9 to TRBJ2-5, with 7 bases that match TRBD2. The CDR3 has 16 amino acids. J gave up 0 bases and V 1 base, and 5 bases lay outside the gene matches. Germline V lookup: CDR1 SEHNR, CDR2 FQNEAQ (reference sequence). The CDR3: CASSLDGRSYQETQYF. In DNA, the CDR3 is TGTGCCAGCAGCTTAGACGGGAGGTCTTACCAAGAGACCCAGTACTTC. Together with reference TRBV7-9 and TRBJ2-5, the CDR3 gives the full variable domain: DTGVSQNPRHKITKRGQNVTFRCDPISEHNRLYWYRQTLGQGPEFLTYFQNEAQLEKSRLLSDRFSAERPKGSFSTLEIQRTEQGDSAMYLCASSLDGRSYQETQYFGPGTRLLVL.

This clonotype was observed at least ten times. The chain combines TRBV4-3 with TRBJ2-7; D possibly corresponds to TRBD2 (6 bases). V dropped 0 bases and J dropped 3 bases, with 15 bases sitting between them. Per the germline V gene, CDR1 is LGHNA and CDR2 is YSLEER. The CDR3 runs 16 residues. The CDR3 region is CASSQDWSGVGYEQYF. The CDR3 region has the DNA TGCGCCAGCAGCCAAGATTGGTCGGGGGTAGGCTACGAGCAGTACTTC.

This clonotype was picked up many times. This rearrangement joins TRBV10-3 to TRBJ2-1; 9 bases match TRBD2. The CDR3 totals 14 residues. Germline CDR1 is ENHRY and CDR2 is SYGVKD. The V gene end was trimmed by 4 bases and the J gene end by 4 bases; junction bases not matched to a gene: 2. The CDR3 region has the DNA TGTGCCATCAGTGCGGCGGGAGGGTACAATGAGCAGTTCTTC. This translates into CAISAAGGYNEQFF.

The sample holds a few counts of this clonotype. V is TRBV7-9 and J is TRBJ1-5; D gene ambiguous. This CDR3 is built from 12 residues. Trimming pared 3 bases from V and 5 bases from J, leaving 5 bases between. Looked up from germline, CDR1 is SEHNR and CDR2 is FQNEAQ (reference sequence). As DNA, the CDR3 is TGTGCCAGCAGCTTTCTAGATCAGCCCCAGCATTTT. Amino acid sequence: CASSFLDQPQHF.

The chain recombines TRBV7-2 with TRBJ2-3, with TRBD2 matching over 11 bases. Germline lookup yields CDR1 SGHTA and CDR2 FQGNSA. The V gene end was trimmed by 5 bases and the J gene end by 4 bases; junction bases not matched to a gene: 8. CDR3 length: 16 amino acids. CDR3 nucleotides: TGTGCCAGCAGCCCGACTAGCGGGAATCTTCCAGATACGCAGTATTTT. This gives the protein CASSPTSGNLPDTQYF.

Details on this clonotype: A single base separates this from a much larger clone, so it may be a read error. This chain joins TRBV4-1 and TRBJ2-5; D gene uncertain. This CDR3 comprises 14 residues. The germline V and J ends were trimmed by 1 base and 1 base, with 7 bases remaining between them. In germline, CDR1 is MGHRA, CDR2 YSYEKL. For the CDR3, the DNA is TGCGCCAGCAGCCAAGCAGATGTCCAAGAGACCCAGTACTTC. Translation gives CASSQADVQETQYF.

V gene TRBV11-3 combines with J gene TRBJ2-1; TRBD1 aligns across 10 bases. The CDR3 sequence is 15 residues long. Germline V lookup: CDR1 SGHNT, CDR2 YENEEA. The trim removed 2 bases at V and 8 bases at J, leaving 6 bases unmatched. The CDR3 protein is CASSLRDRGGHEQFF. The CDR3 bases are TGTGCCAGCAGCTTACGGGACAGGGGCGGCCATGAGCAGTTCTTC.

This clonotype has more than one count but fewer than ten. The chain recombines TRBV29-1 with TRBJ2-1; D may be TRBD1 (6 bases). Germline V lookup: CDR1 SQVTM, CDR2 ANQGSEA. The V end was cut by 3 bases, the J end by 5 bases, with 11 bases between. The CDR3 is 13 residues long. CDR3 protein: CSVEGTPDNEQFF. CDR3 sequence (DNA): TGCAGCGTTGAGGGGACACCCGACAATGAGCAGTTCTTC.

The sample holds a few counts of this clonotype. This chain joins TRBV27 and TRBJ2-1, with unresolved D. Trimming shortened V by 5 bases and J by 0 bases, and 5 bases separated the two germline ends. Per the germline V gene, CDR1 is MNHEY and CDR2 is SMNVEV (reference sequence). There are 13 residues in the CDR3. Here the CDR3 DNA reads TGTGCCAGCAGTATCAACTCCTACAATGAGCAGTTCTTC. It encodes CASSINSYNEQFF.

This chain connects TRBV13 to TRBJ2-7, with TRBD2 identical over 9 bases. The CDR3 is made up of 13 amino acids. V dropped 3 bases and J dropped 7; count of bases not matched to a gene: 4. Germline V CDR1 and CDR2: PRHDT, FYEKMQ (reference sequence). The CDR3 reads CASSLTSGLEQYF. The CDR3 DNA sequence: TGTGCCAGCAGCTTGACTAGCGGTTTGGAGCAGTACTTC.

This clonotype showed up just a few times. The V and J genes are TRBV27 and TRBJ2-7; TRBD2 matches 14 bases. The germline gives CDR1 MNHEY, CDR2 SMNVEV (reference sequence). Trimming at V came to 9 bases and at J to 1 base, leaving 5 bases not matched to a gene. The CDR3 is 15 residues long. The CDR3 bases are TGTGCCAGTGGACTAGCGGGAGGAGGGTCCTACGAGCAGTACTTC. Protein product: CASGLAGGGSYEQYF.

This clonotype was counted ten times or more. The chain has TRBV6-2 or TRBV6-3 and TRBJ2-7; tentative D call: TRBD1 (5 bases). The CDR3 runs to 14 residues. V lost 5 bases, J lost 6 bases, and 17 bases lay in between. Germline-derived CDR1 and CDR2 are MNHEY and SVGEGT. CDR3 in DNA: TGTGCCAGCAGTCCACCCTACCGGCAGGGCGAGCAGTACTTC. Translated, it gives CASSPPYRQGEQYF.

This clonotype was seen many times. The CDR3 bases are TGTGCCAGCAGTTCTCCCGGACTAGCGGGAGTGTATGATGAGCAGTTCTTC. Translated, it gives CASSSPGLAGVYDEQFF. This chain joins TRBV12-3 or TRBV12-4 and TRBJ2-1; 13 nucleotides agree with TRBD2. The CDR3 is 17 amino acids. V trimming: 4 bases; J trimming: 8 bases; junction bases outside the gene matches: 11.

This chain connects TRBV27 to TRBJ2-2; TRBD2 aligns across 8 bases. Per the germline V gene, CDR1 is MNHEY and CDR2 is SMNVEV (reference sequence). The trim removed 5 bases at V and 2 bases at J, leaving 10 bases unmatched. The CDR3 has 17 amino acids. CDR3 bases: TGTGCCAGCAGTACCTACAGAGGGACTAGTAACACCGGGGAGCTGTTTTTT. It translates to CASSTYRGTSNTGELFF.

This clonotype was seen at least ten times. The chain links TRBV5-1 to TRBJ2-7; 8 nucleotides align to TRBD1. Germline-derived CDR1 and CDR2 are SGHRS and YFSETQ. The ends lost 4 bases at V and 0 bases at J; junction bases unmatched: 6. This CDR3 spans 15 amino acids. The CDR3 loop reads CASSRDRRSSYEQYF. The CDR3 nucleotides read TGCGCCAGCAGCCGGGACAGGAGGAGCTCCTACGAGCAGTACTTC.

This clonotype came up a few times. The chain has TRBV2 and TRBJ1-2; D uncertain. The CDR3 spans 12 residues. Trimming removed 3 bases at V and 2 bases at J, with 4 bases between. Germline V gene data show CDR1 as SNHLY and CDR2 as FYNNEI. DNA of the CDR3: TGTGCCAGCAGTGATAAAAACTATGGCTACACCTTC. It codes for CASSDKNYGYTF.

This clonotype appeared a few times. The chain couples TRBV11-2 to TRBJ2-5; D perhaps matches TRBD2 (5 bases). CDR3 length equals 15 residues. Trimming pared 3 bases from V and 3 bases from J, leaving 14 bases between. Germline lookup yields CDR1 SGHAT and CDR2 FQNNGV. CDR3 region: CASSFGGLTKETQYF. CDR3 nucleotides: TGTGCCAGCAGCTTTGGCGGGCTAACTAAAGAGACCCAGTACTTC.

With respect to this clonotype: This may be a read error, as it is one base from a much larger clone. The V gene is TRBV6-1, the J gene TRBJ2-5, with D possibly TRBD2 on 5 matching bases. The germline V gene has CDR1 MNHNS and CDR2 SASEGT. This CDR3 contains 15 residues. V was pared by 8 bases and J by 0 bases, with 16 bases between. The DNA of the CDR3 is TGTGCCAGCCGTACCGGGGTCTCGTACCAAGAGACCCAGTACTTC. It translates to CASRTGVSYQETQYF.

This clonotype appeared a few times. The chain is built from TRBV6-2 or TRBV6-3 and TRBJ2-6; D is undetermined. The ends were cut back, 3 bases at V and 0 bases at J, with 3 bases in the middle. Looked up from germline, CDR1 is MNHEY and CDR2 is SVGEGT. The CDR3 contains 14 residues. CDR3 region: CASSYYSGANVLTF. DNA for the CDR3: TGTGCCAGCAGTTATTACTCTGGGGCCAACGTCCTGACTTTC.

There are a few counts of this clonotype. The rearrangement joins TRBV7-2 to TRBJ2-1; D call uncertain. The CDR3 runs to 16 residues. The germline gives CDR1 SGHTA, CDR2 FQGNSA. V lost 5 bases to trimming and J lost 0 bases, with 14 bases between them. In DNA form, the CDR3 reads TGTGCCAGCAGCAACCCCAAGTCCCCCTCCTACAATGAGCAGTTCTTC. Translating gives CASSNPKSPSYNEQFF.

This clonotype was counted a single time. A much bigger clone sits one base away, suggesting this may be a read error. V and J are TRBV14 and TRBJ2-1; D ambiguous. The V gene's germline CDR1 is SGHDN and CDR2 FVKESK. CDR3 length: 13 residues. V was pared by 1 base and J by 3 bases, with 4 bases between. CDR3 in DNA: TGTGCCAGCAGCCAAGCAGACTACAATGAGCAGTTCTTC. Its protein is CASSQADYNEQFF.

In its sample, this clonotype was seen a few times. The V call is TRBV28, the J call TRBJ2-7; either TRBD1 or TRBD2 may supply D (5 bases each). CDR3 length: 13 amino acids. Germline CDR1 and CDR2: MDHEN and SYDVKM. V gave up 7 bases and J gave up 1 base, with 11 bases separating them. This CDR3 reads CASKRDLSYEQYF. CDR3 bases: TGTGCCAGCAAGAGGGACCTATCCTACGAGCAGTACTTC. Looking up the rest from reference TRBV28 and TRBJ2-7 gives the full variable domain: DVKVTQSSRYLVKRTGEKVFLECVQDMDHENMFWYRQDPGLGLRLIYFSYDVKMKEKGDIPEGYSVSREKKERFSLILESASTNQTSMYLCASKRDLSYEQYFGPGTRLTVT.

This clonotype was detected only a few times. The chain employs TRBV7-3 and TRBJ2-5, with 12 bases matching TRBD2. From germline, CDR1 is SGHTA and CDR2 FQGTGA. This CDR3 is 17 amino acids long. With V trimmed by 5 bases and J by 1 base, 8 bases remained unmatched. CDR3 in DNA: TGTGCCAGCAGCCCCGGACTAGCGGGAACCTCCCAAGAGACCCAGTACTTC. Residues: CASSPGLAGTSQETQYF.

This clonotype occurred many times. The chain links TRBV7-8 to TRBJ2-3; D is uncertain. Looked up from germline, CDR1 is SGHVS and CDR2 is FQNEAQ. CDR3 length: 15 residues. V lost 2 bases to trimming and J lost 4 bases, with 13 bases between them. The CDR3 bases are TGTGCCAGCAGCTTAATGTTCCAGAGTCCAGATACGCAGTATTTT. This encodes CASSLMFQSPDTQYF.

The chain joins TRBV12-1 to TRBJ2-5; whether TRBD2, the table's D call, matches the DNA was not checked. TRBV12-1 is flagged as a pseudogene. This CDR3 comprises 16 residues. The CDR3 is CASSIPVGDGEQTQYF. For the CDR3, the DNA is TGTGCCAGCAGTATCCCCGTGGGGGACGGCGAGCAGACCCAGTACTTC.

This clonotype has a count of ten or more. This sequence joins TRBV7-6 and TRBJ2-1; D is tentatively TRBD1 or TRBD2 (5 bases each). The germline gives CDR1 SGHVS, CDR2 FNYEAQ. V lost 5 bases, J lost 0 bases, and 11 bases lay in between. The CDR3 totals 15 residues. CDR3 amino acids: CASSDPGSSYNEQFF. The DNA for the CDR3 is TGTGCCAGCAGCGACCCAGGGAGCTCCTACAATGAGCAGTTCTTC.

The table lists this clonotype with a few counts. The rearrangement joins TRBV24-1 to TRBJ2-7, with 7 positions matching TRBD1. This CDR3 comprises 13 residues. Unmatched junction bases numbered 9, after V lost 10 bases and J lost 4 bases. Germline V gene lookup returns CDR1 KGHDR and CDR2 SFDVKD. The CDR3 nucleotides are TGTGCCACTCAAGCGGCAGGGGGTTACGAGCAGTACTTC. It encodes CATQAAGGYEQYF.

The genes are TRBV19 and TRBJ2-1; no clear D. The CDR3 runs to 14 residues. Trimming left V 5 bases short and J 0 bases short, with 8 bases between. Germline V gene sequence: CDR1 LNHDA, CDR2 SQIVND (reference sequence). The CDR3 here is CASSWGSSYNEQFF. The CDR3 coding sequence is TGTGCCAGTAGTTGGGGTTCCTCCTACAATGAGCAGTTCTTC.

This clonotype was counted a few times. V and J are TRBV27 and TRBJ1-5; unclear D gene. V was cut by 4 bases and J by 3 bases, with 7 bases left in between. Germline V lookup: CDR1 MNHEY, CDR2 SMNVEV (reference sequence). The CDR3 length is 13 residues. As DNA, the CDR3 is TGTGCCAGCAGTTGGGCCATCAATCAGCCCCAGCATTTT. Translated: CASSWAINQPQHF.